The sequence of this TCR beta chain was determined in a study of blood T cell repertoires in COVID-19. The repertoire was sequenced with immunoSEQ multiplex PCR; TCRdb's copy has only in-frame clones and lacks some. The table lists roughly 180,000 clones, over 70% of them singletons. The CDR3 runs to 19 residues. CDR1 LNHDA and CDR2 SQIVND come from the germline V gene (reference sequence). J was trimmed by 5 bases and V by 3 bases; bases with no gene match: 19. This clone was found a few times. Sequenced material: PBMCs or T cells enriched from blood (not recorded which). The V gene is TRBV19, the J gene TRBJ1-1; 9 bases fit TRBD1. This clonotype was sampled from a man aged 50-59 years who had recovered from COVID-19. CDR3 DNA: TGTGCCAGTAGTATCCATTCGACAGGGGGACCAAGGATGACGACTGAAGCTTTCTTT. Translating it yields CASSIHSTGGPRMTTEAFF.